This T cell receptor (beta chain) was sequenced during a study of regulatory T cells in long-lasting Graves disease. Germline V lookup: CDR1 MNHNS, CDR2 SASEGT. V was pared by 2 bases and J by 0 bases, with 14 bases between. The CDR3 sequence is 16 residues long. iRepertoire HTBI primers and Arm-PCR of CDR3 regions built TCR beta libraries. As handled by the study authors: Samples jointly harbored 60 to 65 TRBV and over 13 TRBJ segments. Using its own MiXCR run on the multiplex PCR reads, TCRdb lists one record per CDR3 protein. It is TCRdb's table, rather than the study itself, that gives the V and J calls and clone size. The sample holds 300,000 to 400,000 distinct CDR3 sequences, roughly a fifth seen once. This clonotype was observed at least ten times. Antigen unknown. Study-wide points: Favored usage of TRBV28, TRBJ1-2 and TRBJ2-5 was recorded in persistent disease. Persistent patients shared more public clonotypes (around 3,000) than new patients (about 960).

Time point of the sample: persistent/refractory GD, antithyroid drugs over 5 years with positive TRAb. There was RNA extracted from PBMCs, and the TCR library was made from it. It was American Thyroid Association guidelines that determined Graves' disease diagnosis. Here the sequenced sample was peripheral blood mononuclear cells (PBMCs), taken when the disease was refractory, from a patient treated with antithyroid drugs. This chain uses TRBV6-1 with TRBJ2-7; possible D gene TRBD2, 5 bases. This receptor was taken from a female donor with Graves disease. The CDR3 DNA is TGTGCCAGCAGTGAACCTGGGCTAGCCTCCTCCTACGAGCAGTACTTC. Translated: CASSEPGLASSYEQYF.